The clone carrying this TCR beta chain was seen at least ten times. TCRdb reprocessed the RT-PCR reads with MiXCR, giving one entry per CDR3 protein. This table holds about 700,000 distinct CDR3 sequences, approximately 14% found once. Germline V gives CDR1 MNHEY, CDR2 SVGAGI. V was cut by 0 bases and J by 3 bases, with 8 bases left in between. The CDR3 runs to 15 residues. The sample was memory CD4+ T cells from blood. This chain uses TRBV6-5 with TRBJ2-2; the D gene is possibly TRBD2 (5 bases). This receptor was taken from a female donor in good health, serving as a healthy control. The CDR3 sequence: CASSYSHGDTGELFF. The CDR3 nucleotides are TGTGCCAGCAGTTACTCCCACGGGGACACCGGGGAGCTGTTTTTT.